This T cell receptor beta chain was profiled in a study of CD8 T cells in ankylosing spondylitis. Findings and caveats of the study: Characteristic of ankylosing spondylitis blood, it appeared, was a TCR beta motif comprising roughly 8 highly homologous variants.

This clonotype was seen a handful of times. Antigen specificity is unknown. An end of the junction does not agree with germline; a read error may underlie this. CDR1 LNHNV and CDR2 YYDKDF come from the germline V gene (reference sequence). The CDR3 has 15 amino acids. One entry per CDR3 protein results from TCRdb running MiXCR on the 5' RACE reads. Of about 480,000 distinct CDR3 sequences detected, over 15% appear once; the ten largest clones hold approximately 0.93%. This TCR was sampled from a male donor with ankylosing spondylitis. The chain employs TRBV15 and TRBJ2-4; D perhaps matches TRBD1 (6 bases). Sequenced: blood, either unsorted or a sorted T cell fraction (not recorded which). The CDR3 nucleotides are TGTGCCACCAGCAGAGATTATAGCCAGGGGCTGAATTGGATTTTC. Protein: CATSRDYSQGLNWIF.